These 21 T cell receptor beta chains originate from one sample sequenced in a study of cytomegalovirus exposure and HLA in healthy donors (TCRdb year 2017). Library preparation was by the immunoSEQ multiplex PCR assay. The multiplex PCR relied on a mix of 60 forward primers for TCR Vbeta segments and 13 reverse primers for TCR Jbeta segments. TCRdb carries this immuneACCESS record with in-frame sequences only. Its versions omit some clonotypes, under half of them owing to an unresolved V gene in the studies checked, with the rest unexplained. This sample gives tens of thousands of clones in total; roughly 90% of them show up just once. The ten biggest clones cover more than 1.3% of the sample. The sample was PBMCs. These receptor sequences come from a man under 40 in good health and CMV-seropositive.

Concerning this clone itself: The junction shows a germline mismatch at one end, possibly a read error. V and J are TRBV19 and TRBJ1-4; 10 bases line up with TRBD1. Germline loops: CDR1 LNHDA, CDR2 SQIVND (reference sequence). The CDR3 is 16 amino acids. CDR3 in DNA: TGTGCCAGCCAGGGACAGGGGTTGCTTCGATCCGAAAGACTGTTTTTT. This encodes CASQGQGLLRSERLFF.

This clone occurred once. The gene calls are TRBV7-3 and TRBJ1-2; no reliable D call. The CDR3 consists of 13 residues. V gave up 4 bases and J gave up 4 bases, with 10 bases separating them. The germline CDR1 and CDR2 sequences are SGHTA and FQGTGA. CDR3 nucleotide sequence: TGTGCCAGCAGCTCAAATGGCCTCTATGGCTACACCTTC. Its translation: CASSSNGLYGYTF.

The chain combines TRBV29-1 with TRBJ2-3; TRBD2 aligns across 7 bases. CDR1 and CDR2 from the germline V gene are SQVTM and ANQGSEA. The CDR3 contains 13 residues. Trimming cost V 4 bases and J 2 bases; bases outside gene matches: 3. CDR3 nucleotides: TGCAGCGTTGGAGGGAGGGACACAGATACGCAGTATTTT. This codes for CSVGGRDTDTQYF.

This clone showed up just a few times. The chain combines TRBV5-1 with TRBJ2-5; weak D call: TRBD2 (7 bases). Trimming took 9 bases from V and 3 from J, leaving 24 bases between them. The CDR3 is 16 amino acids. Germline lookup yields CDR1 SGHRS and CDR2 YFSETQ. This CDR3 reads CATAPGGGGAEETQYF. DNA of the CDR3: TGCGCCACCGCCCCTGGGGGCGGGGGAGCTGAAGAGACCCAGTACTTC. The whole variable domain, remainder taken from reference TRBV5-1 and TRBJ2-5, is KAGVTQTPRYLIKTRGQQVTLSCSPISGHRSVSWYQQTPGQGLQFLFEYFSETQRNKGNFPGRFSGRQFSNSRSEMNVSTLELGDSALYLCATAPGGGGAEETQYFGPGTRLLVL.

This chain uses TRBV2 with TRBJ2-1; D perhaps matches TRBD1 (6 bases). Germline V gives CDR1 SNHLY, CDR2 FYNNEI. CDR3 length: 13 amino acids. Trimming cost V 5 bases and J 7 bases, with 12 bases left between them. The CDR3 loop reads CASSLGQPNEQFF. In DNA form, the CDR3 reads TGTGCCAGCAGTCTAGGACAGCCTAATGAGCAGTTCTTC.

This clone appeared once. J is TRBJ2-7 and V is TRBV6-1; 11 positions agree with TRBD2. Losses at the gene ends were 10 bases for V and 0 bases for J; bases not matched to a gene: 5. Germline CDR1 is MNHNS and CDR2 is SASEGT. The CDR3 consists of 14 residues. The CDR3 region has the DNA TGTGCCACCCTTACTAGCGGGGGCTCCTACGAGCAGTACTTC. This gives the protein CATLTSGGSYEQYF.

The chain is built from TRBV19 and TRBJ1-3; D is perhaps TRBD1 (6 bases). The V gene lost 5 bases and the J gene lost 2 bases, with 19 bases spanning the gap. Germline V CDR1 and CDR2: LNHDA, SQIVND (reference sequence). There are 17 residues in the CDR3. This CDR3 reads CASSGHPGARPGNTIYF. The CDR3 DNA is TGTGCCAGTAGTGGCCACCCAGGGGCTAGGCCTGGAAACACCATATATTTT.

The chain recombines TRBV6-1 with TRBJ2-7; no reliable D call. The V end was cut by 9 bases, the J end by 4 bases, with 13 bases between. CDR1 MNHNS and CDR2 SASEGT come from the germline V gene. The CDR3 consists of 12 residues. The CDR3 loop is CASSTGFYEQYF. The DNA for the CDR3 is TGTGCCAGTTCGACTGGTTTTTACGAGCAGTACTTC.

The rearrangement links TRBV7-3 to TRBJ2-7; D may be TRBD1 (6 bases). The CDR3 runs to 15 residues. Trimming removed 0 bases at V and 1 base at J, with 10 bases between. The V gene's germline CDR1 is SGHTA and CDR2 FQGTGA. The CDR3 DNA follows: TGTGCCAGCAGCTTAACGAAGGGGGAGTCCTACGAGCAGTACTTC. It encodes CASSLTKGESYEQYF.

The V gene is TRBV10-1, the J gene TRBJ2-5; 11 bases map to TRBD1. With the DNA end fitting TRBJ2-7 better, the J assignment may be wrong. Per the germline V gene, CDR1 is WNHNN and CDR2 is SYGVQD (reference sequence). The CDR3 totals 15 residues. CDR3 sequence (DNA): TGCGCCAGCAGTGAGGGTGGGACAGGGGGATACGAGCAGTACTTC. Protein: CASSEGGTGGYEQYF.

The chain carries TRBV5-1 and TRBJ1-3; 9 bases map to TRBD1. CDR1 SGHRS and CDR2 YFSETQ come from the germline V gene. V lost 4 bases to trimming and J lost 2 bases; unmatched junction nucleotides: 4. The CDR3 loop spans 15 amino acids. CDR3 amino acids: CASSLGTGPGNTIYF. CDR3 nucleotides: TGCGCCAGCAGCCTTGGGACAGGGCCTGGAAACACCATATATTTT.

This clone was picked up a small number of times. This chain uses TRBV6-5 with TRBJ2-3; D possibly corresponds to TRBD2 (6 bases). Germline-derived CDR1 and CDR2 are MNHEY and SVGAGI. Trimming took off 5 bases at V and 2 bases at J, with 11 bases between the two ends. The CDR3 totals 14 residues. CDR3 nucleotide sequence: TGTGCCAGCAGTCTGGGACTCCCCACAGATACGCAGTATTTT. Protein product: CASSLGLPTDTQYF.

The CDR3 sequence: CAWSVPPGRGGYTF. The CDR3 DNA follows: TGTGCCTGGAGTGTACCCCCCGGGCGGGGTGGCTACACCTTC. The chain employs TRBV30 and TRBJ1-2; D remains unclear. V lost 0 bases, J lost 7 bases, and 15 bases lay in between. The germline V gene has CDR1 GTSNPN and CDR2 SVGIG (reference sequence). This CDR3 region has 14 residues.

The chain carries TRBV6-1 and TRBJ2-7; perhaps TRBD1 as D (6 bases). V lost 6 bases, J lost 3 bases, and 9 bases lay in between. The CDR3 length is 12 residues. Per the germline V gene, CDR1 is MNHNS and CDR2 is SASEGT. The CDR3 protein is CASRRTVYEQYF. The CDR3 bases are TGTGCCAGCAGGAGGACAGTCTACGAGCAGTACTTC.

The chain carries TRBV21-1 and TRBJ1-5; the table's D call TRBD1 went unverified against the DNA. TRBV21-1 is labeled a pseudogene. CDR3 length: 17 amino acids. The CDR3 region is CASSKGATGEGNQPQHF. The DNA for the CDR3 is TGTGCCAGCAGCAAAGGGGCGACAGGAGAGGGGAATCAGCCCCAGCATTTT.

J is TRBJ1-4 and V is TRBV19, with 9 bases that match TRBD1. The CDR3 has 16 amino acids. V gave up 5 bases and J gave up 4 bases; unmatched junction bases: 8. The germline V gene has CDR1 LNHDA and CDR2 SQIVND (reference sequence). The CDR3 bases are TGTGCCAGTAGTTCTCGGACAGGGGAGGTTAATGAAAAACTGTTTTTT. Protein product: CASSSRTGEVNEKLFF.

The chain couples TRBV6-1 to TRBJ1-5, with D tentatively TRBD1 (5 bases). CDR1 and CDR2 (germline): MNHNS, SASEGT. The CDR3 is 15 amino acids. The V and J ends lost 3 bases and 6 bases respectively, with 15 bases between them. The chain's CDR3 is CASSETVAEGQPQHF. The DNA of the CDR3 is TGTGCCAGCAGTGAGACAGTCGCGGAGGGTCAGCCCCAGCATTTT.

V usage is TRBV4-2 and J usage is TRBJ1-3; 9 bases line up with TRBD1. The germline V gene has CDR1 LGHNA and CDR2 YNFKEQ. Losses at the gene ends were 3 bases for V and 8 bases for J; bases not matched to a gene: 5. The length of the CDR3 is 14 residues. CDR3 in DNA: TGTGCCAGCAGCCACGGACAGGGGTGGGACACCATATATTTT. Amino acids: CASSHGQGWDTIYF.

V is TRBV29-1 and J is TRBJ2-1; 8 positions match TRBD2. With 1 base clipped from V and 4 bases from J, the junction kept 15 bases outside the gene matches. Germline CDR1 SQVTM, CDR2 ANQGSEA. The CDR3 has 18 residues. The CDR3 coding sequence is TGCAGCGTTGAAGGCCTACCAAGAGCGGGAGAGATATACAATGAGCAGTTCTTC. Its protein product is CSVEGLPRAGEIYNEQFF.

The chain combines TRBV6-5 with TRBJ1-6, with D uncertain. CDR1 is MNHEY and CDR2 is SVGAGI in the germline V gene. This CDR3 contains 13 residues. Between the trimmed V and J ends, which lost 4 bases and 10 bases, there was a span of 11 bases. The CDR3 DNA follows: TGTGCCAGCAGTTTAGGTGGGCTCTCACCCCTCCACTTT. It codes for CASSLGGLSPLHF.

The chain links TRBV7-9 to TRBJ2-4; 8 nucleotides line up with TRBD1. The germline V gene has CDR1 SEHNR and CDR2 FQNEAQ (reference sequence). This CDR3 region has 13 residues. The V gene end was trimmed by 5 bases and the J gene end by 9 bases; junction bases not matched to a gene: 6. CDR3 region: CASSLTGVSIQYF. The CDR3 nucleotides read TGTGCCAGCAGCCTGACAGGGGTGAGCATTCAGTACTTC.